This passage covers 25 T cell receptor beta chains from one sample sequenced in a study of shared clonotypes between healthy human individuals. The protocol was immunoSEQ multiplex PCR, while the TCRdb copy is restricted to in-frame clones and leaves out a portion. The sample lists approximately 2.5 million clones; 93% were seen once. What was sequenced was naive CD4+ T cells from PBMCs. Subset of the sample: CD45RA+ positively selected. Every receptor here comes from a man younger than 35 in good health. Some clones in this sample may be carry-over from other donors' samples.

The V gene is TRBV5-6, the J gene TRBJ2-1; TRBD1 or TRBD2 may be the D gene (5 bases each). The CDR3 totals 15 residues. V was cut by 5 bases and J by 9 bases, with 21 bases left in between. The germline gives CDR1 SGHDT, CDR2 YYEEEE. CDR3 DNA sequence: TGTGCCAGCAGATATGCCGGGGCCGGGCTAGGTGAGCAGTTCTTC. This encodes CASRYAGAGLGEQFF.

The V gene is TRBV5-4, the J gene TRBJ1-2; tentative D call: TRBD1 (6 bases). The CDR3 totals 13 residues. V lost 6 bases and J lost 4, with 13 bases in between. Germline CDR1 SGHNT, CDR2 YYREEE (reference sequence). DNA for the CDR3: TGTGCCAGCACCCAGGGGCTGGGCTATGGCTACACCTTC. Translation: CASTQGLGYGYTF.

The rearrangement links TRBV6-1 to TRBJ2-1, with 8 bases aligning to TRBD2. The CDR3 is 15 amino acids. Germline-derived CDR1 and CDR2 are MNHNS and SASEGT. The J segment lost 2 bases and the V segment lost 1 base, leaving 1 base of the junction unmatched. Here the CDR3 DNA reads TGTGCCAGCAGTGAAGTAGCGGGAACCTACAATGAGCAGTTCTTC. Translating it yields CASSEVAGTYNEQFF.

V gene TRBV11-2 combines with J gene TRBJ1-1, with TRBD1 as a possible D gene (5 bases). Between the trimmed V and J ends, which lost 2 bases and 6 bases, there was a span of 10 bases. The CDR3 length is 13 residues. The germline gives CDR1 SGHAT, CDR2 FQNNGV. As DNA, the CDR3 is TGTGCCAGCAGCTTATCCGGGGGACCTGAAGCTTTCTTT. Its translation: CASSLSGGPEAFF.

The chain recombines TRBV9 with TRBJ1-2, with 8 bases lining up with TRBD1. From germline, CDR1 is SGDLS and CDR2 YYNGEE. This CDR3 region has 14 residues. V lost 1 base and J lost 7; bases outside the gene matches: 6. CDR3 in amino acids: CASSVQGASRGYTF. CDR3 in DNA: TGTGCCAGCAGCGTACAGGGGGCATCGCGTGGCTACACCTTC.

The CDR3 DNA reads as TGTGCCAGCAGGTTTGGGGGTAGCTCCTACAATGAGCAGTTCTTC. This sequence encodes CASRFGGSSYNEQFF. V usage is TRBV27 and J usage is TRBJ2-1; D assignment may be TRBD1 or TRBD2 (5 bases each). This CDR3 spans 15 amino acids. In germline, CDR1 is MNHEY, CDR2 SMNVEV (reference sequence). Trimming took 6 bases from V and 0 from J, leaving 12 bases between them.

This chain uses TRBV19 with TRBJ2-3; weak D call: TRBD2 (5 bases). The germline V gene has CDR1 LNHDA and CDR2 SQIVND (reference sequence). The CDR3 extends over 15 amino acids. Trimming took off 5 bases at V and 8 bases at J, with 20 bases between the two ends. The CDR3 sequence: CASSPGIEVWGTQYF. DNA for the CDR3: TGTGCCAGTAGTCCGGGGATTGAGGTTTGGGGTACGCAGTATTTT.

This chain connects TRBV5-6 to TRBJ2-1; D remains unclear. V was pared by 9 bases and J by 5 bases, with 18 bases between. CDR3 length: 14 residues. Germline V gene data show CDR1 as SGHDT and CDR2 as YYEEEE. The CDR3 nucleotides read TGTGCCACGAGTCTGGTAGCAAACAACAATGAGCAGTTCTTC. Translated: CATSLVANNNEQFF.

The chain combines TRBV5-1 with TRBJ2-5; tentative D call: TRBD1 (6 bases). This CDR3 is built from 14 residues. V lost 5 bases, J lost 4 bases, and 15 bases lay in between. Germline CDR1 is SGHRS and CDR2 is YFSETQ. As DNA, the CDR3 is TGCGCCAGCAGTGGGGGCGGAGCAGGAGAGACCCAGTACTTC. Its translation is CASSGGGAGETQYF.

V and J are TRBV10-3 and TRBJ2-1, with D perhaps matching TRBD2 (5 bases). V was trimmed by 5 bases and J by 4 bases, leaving 15 bases between them. Germline V lookup: CDR1 ENHRY, CDR2 SYGVKD. The CDR3 has 15 amino acids. The CDR3 coding sequence is TGTGCCATCAGTAAAACCTTGGACTTTTACAATGAGCAGTTCTTC. As protein: CAISKTLDFYNEQFF.

V is TRBV19 and J is TRBJ1-1, with no clear D. V was pared by 2 bases and J by 4 bases, with 14 bases between. CDR3 length equals 15 residues. CDR1 is LNHDA and CDR2 is SQIVND in the germline V gene (reference sequence). The DNA for the CDR3 is TGTGCCAGTAGTATAATTGGAGGTGGTGTCACTGAAGCTTTCTTT. Amino acid sequence: CASSIIGGGVTEAFF.

The genes are TRBV5-1 and TRBJ1-3, with D tentatively TRBD1 (5 bases). The CDR3 sequence is 16 residues long. Germline-derived CDR1 and CDR2 are SGHRS and YFSETQ. V was cut by 0 bases and J by 4 bases, with 14 bases left in between. The CDR3 loop reads CASSLAPPGPGNTIYF. As DNA, the CDR3 is TGCGCCAGCAGCTTGGCTCCCCCGGGGCCCGGAAACACCATATATTTT.

The chain couples TRBV7-7 to TRBJ2-3; 7 nucleotides agree with TRBD1. V lost 5 bases and J lost 4; bases outside the gene matches: 6. The CDR3 has 14 residues. Germline assignment: CDR1 SSHAT and CDR2 FNYEAQ (reference sequence). The CDR3 spells CASSPRTGSDTQYF. Written as DNA, the CDR3 is TGTGCCAGCAGCCCCCGGACAGGATCAGATACGCAGTATTTT.

With regard to this clone: Other DNA sequences in the sample encode the same CDR3. This rearrangement joins TRBV11-3 to TRBJ2-3; D not certain. Germline values: CDR1 SGHNT, CDR2 YENEEA. The CDR3 consists of 12 residues. Trimming stripped 4 bases from V and 0 bases from J, with 2 bases between. The CDR3 protein is CASSSSTDTQYF. CDR3 in DNA: TGTGCCAGCAGCTCCAGCACAGATACGCAGTATTTT.

Note on this clone: The same CDR3 is also encoded by other DNA sequences in this sample. The chain carries TRBV30 and TRBJ1-3; no definite D call. In germline, CDR1 is GTSNPN, CDR2 SVGIG (reference sequence). The CDR3 covers 13 residues. V lost 2 bases to trimming and J lost 0 bases, with 5 bases between them. CDR3 loop: CAWSTGSGNTIYF. The CDR3 nucleotides read TGTGCCTGGAGTACCGGCTCTGGAAACACCATATATTTT.

The chain carries TRBV7-8 and TRBJ1-2, with TRBD1 identical over 9 bases. Germline lookup yields CDR1 SGHVS and CDR2 FQNEAQ. This CDR3 is built from 13 residues. The J segment lost 8 bases and the V segment lost 5 bases, leaving 6 bases of the junction unmatched. The CDR3 here is CASSIRTGVGYTF. CDR3 bases: TGTGCCAGCAGCATCAGGACAGGGGTCGGCTACACCTTC.

The J gene is TRBJ2-1, the V gene TRBV5-1; TRBD2 aligns across 10 bases. Germline CDR1 is SGHRS and CDR2 is YFSETQ. The CDR3 is 17 amino acids. Trimming cost V 4 bases and J 0 bases; bases outside gene matches: 7. The CDR3 DNA reads TGCGCCAGCAGCCGATATTCTAGCGGGAGCTCCTACAATGAGCAGTTCTTC. Its translation: CASSRYSSGSSYNEQFF.

The chain uses TRBV2 and TRBJ2-5; unclear D gene. The CDR3 extends over 14 amino acids. Germline V gives CDR1 SNHLY, CDR2 FYNNEI. Trimming left V 1 base short and J 3 bases short, with 9 bases between. This CDR3 is CASSEGLGKETQYF. CDR3 DNA: TGTGCCAGCAGTGAAGGACTGGGAAAAGAGACCCAGTACTTC.

The chain joins TRBV15 to TRBJ1-2; D uncertain. Looked up from germline, CDR1 is LNHNV and CDR2 is YYDKDF (reference sequence). Trimming cost V 0 bases and J 4 bases, with 9 bases left between them. The CDR3 runs to 14 residues. The CDR3 loop reads CATSRELQGYGYTF. The CDR3 region has the DNA TGTGCCACCAGCAGAGAACTACAAGGCTATGGCTACACCTTC.

The rearrangement uses TRBV6-5 and TRBJ2-2; tentative D call: TRBD1 (5 bases). The CDR3 covers 15 residues. Germline V gene data show CDR1 as MNHEY and CDR2 as SVGAGI. With 0 bases removed from V and 7 bases from J, the gap between germline ends came to 12 bases. The CDR3: CASSYSGVGVGELFF. CDR3 nucleotides: TGTGCCAGCAGTTACTCTGGGGTAGGGGTCGGGGAGCTGTTTTTT.

V usage is TRBV4-1 and J usage is TRBJ2-1; no clear D gene. CDR1 is MGHRA, CDR2 YSYEKL, per germline. V was shortened by 0 bases and J by 4 bases, with 10 bases between the two germline ends. CDR3 length equals 15 residues. CDR3 in DNA: TGCGCCAGCAGCCAAGATAATACAGCATACAATGAGCAGTTCTTC. Residues: CASSQDNTAYNEQFF.

The chain joins TRBV28 to TRBJ1-3; no reliable D call. The germline gives CDR1 MDHEN, CDR2 SYDVKM. Trimming took 6 bases from V and 0 from J, leaving 15 bases between them. The CDR3 contains 16 residues. CDR3 protein: CASSLSDILSGNTIYF. The CDR3 DNA follows: TGTGCCAGCAGCCTATCAGACATCCTCTCTGGAAACACCATATATTTT.

This clone was counted once. The V call is TRBV5-1, the J call TRBJ2-7; D gene unclear. The germline V gene encodes CDR1 SGHRS and CDR2 YFSETQ. V lost 1 base and J lost 5, with 16 bases in between. The CDR3 spans 15 residues. The CDR3 here is CASSLRSPGTDEQYF. The CDR3 DNA reads as TGCGCCAGCAGCTTGCGGTCTCCAGGTACTGACGAGCAGTACTTC.

The chain has TRBV5-1 and TRBJ2-1, with D possibly matching TRBD2 (6 bases). CDR3 length: 14 residues. Trimming stripped 4 bases from V and 5 bases from J, with 13 bases between. Germline lookup yields CDR1 SGHRS and CDR2 YFSETQ. DNA of the CDR3: TGCGCCAGCAGCCCGGGGACTTGGAACAATGAGCAGTTCTTC. Protein: CASSPGTWNNEQFF.

The chain uses TRBV5-1 and TRBJ2-3, with 8 bases aligning to TRBD2. CDR3 length: 15 amino acids. J gave up 2 bases and V 2 bases, and 4 bases lay outside the gene matches. Looked up from germline, CDR1 is SGHRS and CDR2 is YFSETQ. CDR3 sequence reads: CASSFIAGSTDTQYF. The CDR3, as DNA: TGCGCCAGCAGCTTCATAGCGGGATCCACAGATACGCAGTATTTT.